The clone carrying this T cell receptor (beta chain) was observed a few times. Its matching antigen is unknown. The data are from a study of cytotoxic CD8 clonotypes in ibrutinib-treated CLL. Study information: Included were roughly ten relapsed/refractory and 15 treatment-naive patients, of whom 17 were IGHV unmutated. The study, taken as a whole, reports: Public clonotypes were seen rarely and were contracted or stable on treatment.

The repertoire was sequenced with immunoSEQ multiplex PCR; TCRdb's copy has only in-frame clones and lacks some. The repertoire holds 150,000 to 200,000 clones, with 70% to 85% as singletons. Germline loops: CDR1 KGHSH, CDR2 LQKENI. This CDR3 is built from 15 residues. Trimming took off 4 bases at V and 8 bases at J, with 18 bases between the two ends. TCR beta libraries used about 1.9 micrograms of genomic DNA from cryopreserved PBMCs. The V call is TRBV18, the J call TRBJ2-1, with no clear D. The origin of this receptor is a human donor with chronic lymphocytic leukemia. Specimen: PBMCs, collected after 12 months of ibrutinib treatment. CDR3 DNA: TGTGCCAGCTCACGACAAAGTGGAGTAGGCTATGAGCAGTTCTTC. This gives the protein CASSRQSGVGYEQFF.